One sample yielded the 24 T cell receptor beta chains listed below, sequenced in a study of cytomegalovirus exposure and HLA in healthy donors. In the PCR, 60 Vbeta and 13 Jbeta primers were used. TCRdb's copy holds only in-frame clones and misses some; the assay was immunoSEQ multiplex PCR. The sample consists of 120,000 or so clones, 50% to 75% of them appearing once. Material: PBMCs. Every receptor here comes from a woman in her forties in good health and CMV-seropositive.

This clone was seen a handful of times. The chain combines TRBV18 with TRBJ2-4; TRBD1 matches 7 bases. Germline values: CDR1 KGHSH, CDR2 LQKENI. The CDR3 runs to 19 residues. The V segment lost 3 bases and the J segment 4 bases; nucleotides outside the gene matches: 18. In DNA, the CDR3 is TGTGCCAGCTCACCGCCGGGACAGTCAGGCATGGATTTTAAAAACATTCAGTACTTC. This translates into CASSPPGQSGMDFKNIQYF.

This clone occurred a few times. This rearrangement joins TRBV19 to TRBJ2-7; D is ambiguous. V shed 2 bases and J shed 1 base, with 12 bases lying between them. The CDR3 totals 15 residues. CDR1 and CDR2 (germline): LNHDA, SQIVND (reference sequence). CDR3 amino acids: CASSILLGTSYEQYF. In DNA, the CDR3 is TGTGCCAGTAGTATACTCCTAGGAACTTCCTACGAGCAGTACTTC.

This chain joins TRBV5-1 and TRBJ1-5; 9 bases agree with TRBD1. The V gene end was trimmed by 4 bases and the J gene end by 7 bases; junction bases not matched to a gene: 3. The CDR3 is 13 amino acids. Per germline, CDR1 SGHRS and CDR2 YFSETQ. The CDR3 region has the DNA TGCGCCAGCAGCCCGGACAGGGGCCAGCCCCAGCATTTT. It encodes CASSPDRGQPQHF. Together with reference TRBV5-1 and TRBJ1-5, the CDR3 gives the full variable domain: KAGVTQTPRYLIKTRGQQVTLSCSPISGHRSVSWYQQTPGQGLQFLFEYFSETQRNKGNFPGRFSGRQFSNSRSEMNVSTLELGDSALYLCASSPDRGQPQHFGDGTRLSIL.

The rearrangement links TRBV2 to TRBJ1-4, with 10 nucleotides matching TRBD1. This CDR3 contains 14 residues. Losses at the gene ends were 6 bases for V and 6 bases for J; bases not matched to a gene: 4. Germline V CDR1 and CDR2: SNHLY, FYNNEI. The CDR3 region is CASRAGTGDEKLFF. CDR3 DNA: TGTGCCAGCAGGGCCGGGACAGGGGATGAAAAACTGTTTTTT.

This clone showed up just a few times. The sample has other DNA sequences that encode this CDR3 too. J is TRBJ1-2 and V is TRBV7-2; TRBD1 might be the D (6 bases). The CDR3 is 14 amino acids. CDR1 is SGHTA, CDR2 FQGNSA, per germline. Trimming stripped 5 bases from V and 4 bases from J, with 14 bases between. The DNA for the CDR3 is TGTGCCAGCAGCCCCCCGACAGGCATCTATGGCTACACCTTC. Translation gives CASSPPTGIYGYTF.

The CDR3 loop is CASREHGQGDTEAFF. Written as DNA, the CDR3 is TGTGCCAGCAGGGAGCACGGACAGGGGGACACTGAAGCTTTCTTT. The rearrangement uses TRBV28 and TRBJ1-1; 10 bases align to TRBD1. The V and J ends lost 6 bases and 3 bases, in that order; junction bases with no gene match: 7. The germline gives CDR1 MDHEN, CDR2 SYDVKM. The CDR3 extends over 15 amino acids.

This chain uses TRBV27 with TRBJ2-1, with TRBD2 matching 9 bases. The germline V gene encodes CDR1 MNHEY and CDR2 SMNVEV (reference sequence). Trimming cost V 8 bases and J 9 bases; bases outside gene matches: 8. The CDR3 length is 13 residues. DNA for the CDR3: TGTGCCAGCGGCTTGGGACTAGCAGTTGAGCAGTTCTTC. Protein sequence: CASGLGLAVEQFF.

The J gene is TRBJ1-4, the V gene TRBV28; D uncertain. CDR1 MDHEN and CDR2 SYDVKM come from the germline V gene. The CDR3 length is 14 residues. The ends were cut back, 5 bases at V and 4 bases at J, with 11 bases in the middle. The CDR3 DNA is TGTGCCAGCAGTCGGACTCGGGGTAATGAAAAACTGTTTTTT. Residues: CASSRTRGNEKLFF.

The V call is TRBV29-1, the J call TRBJ2-7, with 10 bases lining up with TRBD1. In germline, CDR1 is SQVTM, CDR2 ANQGSEA. CDR3 length: 12 residues. J lost 5 bases, V lost 5 bases, and 3 bases had no gene match. CDR3 residues: CSVLTGGNEQYF. CDR3 DNA sequence: TGCAGCGTTTTGACAGGGGGCAACGAGCAGTACTTC.

The V call is TRBV5-1, the J call TRBJ2-5, with D perhaps matching TRBD1 (6 bases). This CDR3 spans 14 amino acids. Looked up from germline, CDR1 is SGHRS and CDR2 is YFSETQ. Trimming stripped 3 bases from V and 6 bases from J, with 15 bases between. The CDR3 loop is CASSYRDTQKTQYF. CDR3 DNA sequence: TGCGCCAGCAGCTACCGGGACACGCAAAAGACCCAGTACTTC.

This chain uses TRBV5-6 with TRBJ2-7; D may be TRBD1 (6 bases). Trimming removed 7 bases from V and 7 bases from J, with 24 bases in between. CDR3 length equals 15 residues. Per the germline V gene, CDR1 is SGHDT and CDR2 is YYEEEE. The CDR3 DNA reads as TGTGCCAGCGGGATGAGGACAGACTTGCTACGAGAGCAGTACTTC. Its translation: CASGMRTDLLREQYF.

The chain has TRBV6-5 and TRBJ2-2, with a tentative D call TRBD1 (6 bases). V was cut by 6 bases and J by 5 bases, with 16 bases left in between. In germline, CDR1 is MNHEY, CDR2 SVGAGI. The CDR3 has 15 residues. The CDR3 region has the DNA TGTGCCAGCAGCTTTGAAGTCCAGGGGACCGGGGAGCTGTTTTTT. It is translated as CASSFEVQGTGELFF.

The gene calls are TRBV18 and TRBJ2-1; 7 nucleotides line up with TRBD2. Per the germline V gene, CDR1 is KGHSH and CDR2 is LQKENI. The junction had 7 bases not matched to a gene; V was cut back by 5 bases and J by 9 bases. The CDR3 is 13 amino acids. The CDR3 coding sequence is TGTGCCAGCTCAGGGTCAAGGGAGGGTGAGCAGTTCTTC. This encodes CASSGSREGEQFF.

The chain combines TRBV27 with TRBJ2-1; 13 bases map to TRBD2. CDR1 and CDR2 from the germline V gene are MNHEY and SMNVEV (reference sequence). V dropped 4 bases and J dropped 5; count of bases not matched to a gene: 14. The CDR3 sequence is 19 residues long. As DNA, the CDR3 is TGTGCCAGCAGTTCTCTTTGGACTAGCGGGAGCGTCCGGGACAATGAGCAGTTCTTC. Its protein product is CASSSLWTSGSVRDNEQFF.

Turning to this clone: Additional DNA sequences in this sample encode the identical CDR3. The rearrangement uses TRBV29-1 and TRBJ1-1; TRBD1 might be the D (6 bases). The CDR3 extends over 13 amino acids. Germline V gives CDR1 SQVTM, CDR2 ANQGSEA. Trimming stripped 1 base from V and 0 bases from J, with 6 bases between. The CDR3 region is CSVEGQVNTEAFF. CDR3 bases: TGCAGCGTTGAAGGACAGGTGAACACTGAAGCTTTCTTT.

A few counts support this clone. The chain has TRBV11-2 and TRBJ2-7, with 7 bases fitting TRBD2. The CDR3 contains 16 residues. V trimming: 0 bases; J trimming: 7 bases; junction bases outside the gene matches: 12. The V gene's germline CDR1 is SGHAT and CDR2 FQNNGV. The DNA of the CDR3 is TGTGCCAGCAGCTTAGATCTGGCCAGCGGGGCGAGGGAGCAGTACTTC. Translated, it gives CASSLDLASGAREQYF.

This clone was counted a few times. J is TRBJ2-3 and V is TRBV10-3; 12 nucleotides match TRBD1. The junction had 16 bases not matched to a gene; V was cut back by 4 bases and J by 2 bases. The germline gives CDR1 ENHRY, CDR2 SYGVKD. The length of the CDR3 is 20 residues. CDR3 amino acids: CAISGGGQGAPRSATDTQYF. CDR3 bases: TGTGCCATCAGTGGTGGGGGACAGGGGGCCCCCCGTTCGGCCACAGATACGCAGTATTTT.

The chain combines TRBV30 with TRBJ1-2; TRBD1 might be the D (6 bases). The CDR3 length is 11 residues. Germline V CDR1 and CDR2: GTSNPN, SVGIG (reference sequence). V lost 3 bases to trimming and J lost 10 bases, with 12 bases between them. The CDR3 is CAWRTGGPYTF. The CDR3 DNA follows: TGTGCCTGGAGAACCGGGGGGCCCTACACCTTC.

The chain joins TRBV5-1 to TRBJ1-6, with D perhaps matching TRBD1 (5 bases). The germline V gene encodes CDR1 SGHRS and CDR2 YFSETQ. This CDR3 spans 14 amino acids. The germline V and J ends were trimmed by 1 base and 10 bases, with 12 bases remaining between them. CDR3 amino acids: CASSLFPGRSPLHF. DNA of the CDR3: TGCGCCAGCAGCTTGTTTCCAGGGAGGTCACCCCTCCACTTT.

The J gene is TRBJ2-7, the V gene TRBV11-2; the match to TRBD2 covers 10 bases. The J segment lost 6 bases and the V segment lost 1 base, leaving 6 bases of the junction unmatched. The V gene's germline CDR1 is SGHAT and CDR2 FQNNGV. The CDR3 consists of 15 residues. Written as DNA, the CDR3 is TGTGCCAGCAGCTTAGTGACTAGCGGGCCTTTCGAGCAGTACTTC. Translating gives CASSLVTSGPFEQYF.

This clone has a handful of counts. This chain connects TRBV6-6 to TRBJ1-2, with D maybe TRBD1 (6 bases). Germline-derived CDR1 and CDR2 are MNHNY and SVGAGI (reference sequence). Trimming removed 4 bases from V and 6 bases from J, with 18 bases in between. The CDR3 runs to 15 residues. The CDR3 region has the DNA TGTGCCAGCAGTTCTCAGAACAGGGCCGGGGATGGCTACACCTTC. It codes for CASSSQNRAGDGYTF.

The chain has TRBV25-1 and TRBJ2-1; tentatively, D is TRBD2 (6 bases). Germline V CDR1 and CDR2: MGHDK, SYGVNS. V gave up 7 bases and J gave up 6 bases, with 28 bases separating them. The CDR3 is made up of 18 amino acids. In DNA, the CDR3 is TGTGCCAGCACCCGTCCCCCAGGGTTGGGATCGGGAGCCAATGAGCAGTTCTTC. Protein sequence: CASTRPPGLGSGANEQFF.

This clone was seen only a few times. The chain recombines TRBV2 with TRBJ2-7; no clear D. Trimming removed 5 bases from V and 9 bases from J, with 20 bases in between. The germline V gene has CDR1 SNHLY and CDR2 FYNNEI. The CDR3 has 14 residues. The CDR3 here is CASSTGNYGLGQYF. The DNA for the CDR3 is TGTGCCAGCAGTACGGGTAATTATGGCCTGGGGCAGTACTTC.

The genes are TRBV11-2 and TRBJ1-1; D is perhaps TRBD1 (6 bases). The CDR3 extends over 14 amino acids. Looked up from germline, CDR1 is SGHAT and CDR2 is FQNNGV. Trimming pared 4 bases from V and 3 bases from J, leaving 12 bases between. The CDR3 DNA reads TGTGCCAGCAGCTCGCACAGGGTTGACACTGAAGCTTTCTTT. Translating it yields CASSSHRVDTEAFF. Full variable domain (missing parts from reference TRBV11-2 and TRBJ1-1): EAGVAQSPRYKIIEKRQSVAFWCNPISGHATLYWYQQILGQGPKLLIQFQNNGVVDDSQLPKDRFSAERLKGVDSTLKIQPAKLEDSAVYLCASSSHRVDTEAFFGQGTRLTVV.